The 18 T cell receptor beta chains reported below all come from one sample, sequenced in a study of T cell responses to AZD1222 COVID-19 vaccine. TCRdb's copy holds only in-frame clones and misses some; the assay was immunoSEQ multiplex PCR. Found here are about 190,000 clones, approximately 92% of them singletons; the top ten hold roughly 1.3%. This sample comprised peripheral blood, obtained on day 0 of AZD1222 vaccination. The receptors stem from an adult in good health.

The chain employs TRBV10-1 and TRBJ1-2; weak D call: TRBD1 (5 bases). The V end lost 5 bases, the J end lost 1 base, and 8 bases lay between the germline ends. CDR1 is WNHNN and CDR2 is SYGVQD in the germline V gene (reference sequence). The CDR3 loop spans 13 amino acids. The CDR3 spells CASSPDSNYGYTF. The CDR3 DNA reads as TGCGCCAGCAGTCCTGACAGTAACTATGGCTACACCTTC.

The CDR3 DNA follows: TGTGCCAGCAGATTGTACTACGGGACAGGGGGAGCTAACTATGGCTACACCTTC. Protein sequence: CASRLYYGTGGANYGYTF. This chain connects TRBV5-5 to TRBJ1-2, with 11 bases lining up with TRBD1. Germline V gene sequence: CDR1 SGHKS, CDR2 YYEKEE (reference sequence). The J segment lost 0 bases and the V segment lost 5 bases, leaving 12 bases of the junction unmatched. This CDR3 comprises 18 residues. Filled out from reference TRBV5-5 and TRBJ1-2, the complete variable domain reads DAGVTQSPTHLIKTRGQQVTLRCSPISGHKSVSWYQQVLGQGPQFIFQYYEKEERGRGNFPDRFSARQFPNYSSELNVNALLLGDSALYLCASRLYYGTGGANYGYTFGSGTRLTVV.

V gene TRBV10-3 combines with J gene TRBJ1-1, with D perhaps TRBD1 (5 bases). With 6 bases removed from V and 5 bases from J, the gap between germline ends came to 16 bases. The CDR3 covers 14 residues. Germline CDR1 and CDR2: ENHRY and SYGVKD. CDR3 nucleotides: TGTGCCATCAGACTTATAGGGGCAGGAACTGAAGCTTTCTTT. This translates into CAIRLIGAGTEAFF.

This clone is a singleton in its sample. V gene TRBV9 combines with J gene TRBJ2-3, with D perhaps matching TRBD2 (6 bases). Germline V gives CDR1 SGDLS, CDR2 YYNGEE. The CDR3 sequence is 16 residues long. Trimming stripped 3 bases from V and 2 bases from J, with 16 bases between. The DNA for the CDR3 is TGTGCCAGCAGCGCAATTGGCGGGAACCCCACAGATACGCAGTATTTT. Its protein is CASSAIGGNPTDTQYF.

The V gene is TRBV24-1, the J gene TRBJ1-4, with 8 bases aligning to TRBD1. This CDR3 has 14 amino acids. After removal of 9 bases from V and 8 bases from J, the junction contained 10 bases not matched to a gene. CDR1 and CDR2 from the germline V gene are KGHDR and SFDVKD. The CDR3 here is CATSPGGAEEKLFF. The CDR3 DNA reads as TGTGCCACCTCGCCAGGGGGCGCGGAGGAAAAACTGTTTTTT.

V gene TRBV5-1 combines with J gene TRBJ1-1; maybe TRBD1 (5 bases). Trimming cost V 4 bases and J 1 base, with 17 bases left between them. Germline V gene data show CDR1 as SGHRS and CDR2 as YFSETQ. The length of the CDR3 is 16 residues. CDR3 DNA: TGCGCCAGCAGCGGGGCCGAAAACACAGGGAACACTGAAGCTTTCTTT. Its translation is CASSGAENTGNTEAFF.

The chain employs TRBV5-1 and TRBJ1-5; 9 nucleotides agree with TRBD1. The CDR3 is made up of 14 amino acids. The germline V gene has CDR1 SGHRS and CDR2 YFSETQ. Germline trimming cut 4 bases from V and 10 bases from J; bases unmatched to any gene: 9. This chain's CDR3 is CASSATGGEEPQHF. CDR3 coding DNA: TGCGCCAGCAGCGCTACAGGGGGCGAGGAACCCCAGCATTTT.

This chain joins TRBV19 and TRBJ2-3; 10 bases are shared with TRBD1. The length of the CDR3 is 16 residues. V shed 9 bases, J shed 0 bases, and the junction held 9 bases outside the gene matches. The germline V gene encodes CDR1 LNHDA and CDR2 SQIVND (reference sequence). Written as DNA, the CDR3 is TGTGCCAGCGGGACAGGGGCCCTTCTAAGCACAGATACGCAGTATTTT. This gives the protein CASGTGALLSTDTQYF.

The V call is TRBV7-9, the J call TRBJ2-7; 10 bases map to TRBD1. Trimming removed 4 bases from V and 5 bases from J; junction bases left unmatched: 8. Germline lookup yields CDR1 SEHNR and CDR2 FQNEAQ (reference sequence). The CDR3 covers 15 residues. The CDR3 DNA sequence: TGTGCCAGCAGCTACACCGGGACAGGGGCCAACGAGCAGTACTTC. Its translation is CASSYTGTGANEQYF.

This chain uses TRBV20-1 with TRBJ1-1; TRBD1 is a possible D gene (5 bases). The CDR3 spans 13 residues. Germline CDR1 is DFQATT and CDR2 is SNEGSKA (reference sequence). With 3 bases removed from V and 3 bases from J, the gap between germline ends came to 11 bases. The CDR3 coding sequence is TGCAGTGCTAGTGTCAGGGCAGACACTGAAGCTTTCTTT. This translates into CSASVRADTEAFF.

The chain employs TRBV5-1 and TRBJ1-4; tentative D call: TRBD1 (6 bases). The CDR3 is 16 amino acids. The V gene lost 0 bases and the J gene lost 1 base, with 10 bases spanning the gap. Germline loops: CDR1 SGHRS, CDR2 YFSETQ. In DNA, the CDR3 is TGCGCCAGCAGCTTGGCAGGGGTTGGAACTAATGAAAAACTGTTTTTT. It yields the protein CASSLAGVGTNEKLFF.

In nucleotides, the CDR3 is TGTGCCAGCAGCCCCACAGGGGAGGCCTGGGATGAGCAGTTCTTC. As protein: CASSPTGEAWDEQFF. V gene TRBV5-6 combines with J gene TRBJ2-1; TRBD1 might be the D (7 bases). Germline values: CDR1 SGHDT, CDR2 YYEEEE. V was pared by 4 bases and J by 8 bases, with 19 bases between. The CDR3 covers 15 residues.

This chain joins TRBV30 and TRBJ1-2, with D possibly being TRBD1 (5 bases). V lost 3 bases to trimming and J lost 7 bases, with 24 bases between them. CDR3 length: 16 amino acids. The germline V gene encodes CDR1 GTSNPN and CDR2 SVGIG (reference sequence). Here the CDR3 reads CAWSAKGTQLGGGYTF. For the CDR3, the DNA is TGTGCCTGGAGCGCAAAGGGGACCCAACTTGGGGGTGGCTACACCTTC.

The V gene is TRBV7-9, the J gene TRBJ1-4, with D tentatively TRBD1 (5 bases). Germline V gives CDR1 SEHNR, CDR2 FQNEAQ (reference sequence). V lost 5 bases, J lost 5 bases, and 12 bases lay in between. This CDR3 has 14 amino acids. For the CDR3, the DNA is TGTGCCAGCAGCCCCAGGGACGGGAATGAAAAACTGTTTTTT. As protein: CASSPRDGNEKLFF. The entire variable domain, with the rest obtained from reference TRBV7-9 and TRBJ1-4, is as follows: DTGVSQNPRHKITKRGQNVTFRCDPISEHNRLYWYRQTLGQGPEFLTYFQNEAQLEKSRLLSDRFSAERPKGSFSTLEIQRTEQGDSAMYLCASSPRDGNEKLFFGSGTQLSVL.

The chain is built from TRBV28 and TRBJ2-2, with 9 nucleotides matching TRBD2. The CDR3 spans 16 residues. J was trimmed by 3 bases and V by 2 bases; bases with no gene match: 4. CDR1 and CDR2 (germline): MDHEN, SYDVKM. For the CDR3, the DNA is TGTGCCAGCAGTTTACGGGGACTAGCTGACACCGGGGAGCTGTTTTTT. The encoded protein is CASSLRGLADTGELFF. The variable domain in full, with the rest retrieved from reference TRBV28 and TRBJ2-2, is DVKVTQSSRYLVKRTGEKVFLECVQDMDHENMFWYRQDPGLGLRLIYFSYDVKMKEKGDIPEGYSVSREKKERFSLILESASTNQTSMYLCASSLRGLADTGELFFGEGSRLTVL.

V is TRBV28 and J is TRBJ2-1, with D maybe TRBD1 (5 bases). V gave up 8 bases and J gave up 9 bases, with 11 bases separating them. The CDR3 consists of 11 residues. In germline, CDR1 is MDHEN, CDR2 SYDVKM. The CDR3 protein is CASAGFSEQFF. CDR3 nucleotides: TGTGCCAGCGCAGGGTTTAGTGAGCAGTTCTTC.

The CDR3 spells CASSDGGRQETQYF. The CDR3 DNA reads TGTGCCAGCAGTGATGGTGGCAGACAAGAGACCCAGTACTTC. V and J are TRBV6-1 and TRBJ2-5; D not certain. This CDR3 has 14 amino acids. The V end was cut by 3 bases, the J end by 2 bases, with 10 bases between. Germline CDR1 reads MNHNS; CDR2 reads SASEGT.

The chain carries TRBV28 and TRBJ1-2; D perhaps matches TRBD1 (5 bases). Germline V gives CDR1 MDHEN, CDR2 SYDVKM. This CDR3 has 13 amino acids. The germline V and J ends were trimmed by 7 bases and 8 bases, with 17 bases remaining between them. The CDR3 is CASTQTGGGGYTF. CDR3 DNA sequence: TGTGCCAGCACTCAAACGGGGGGAGGCGGCTACACCTTC.